Here is one T cell receptor beta chain with its context. Its cognate antigen is unknown. Naive CD8 cells lacked CD45RO and underwent positive selection for CCR7, leaving out terminally differentiated effector memory CD45RA+ cells. This sample is drawn from a study of shared clonotypes between healthy human individuals. Overall study findings and caveats: Donor scarcity curtailed the genetic and exposure-history diversity represented herein.

Germline CDR1 is SGHKS and CDR2 is YYEKEE (reference sequence). The CDR3 totals 19 residues. V dropped 0 bases and J dropped 0; count of bases not matched to a gene: 11. Each subset's genomic DNA was shared equally among a number of immunoSEQ plates. The repertoire was sequenced with immunoSEQ multiplex PCR; TCRdb's copy has only in-frame clones and lacks some. This sample has hundreds of thousands of clones, with roughly nine tenths found just once. The rearrangement links TRBV5-5 to TRBJ2-3; 9 positions match TRBD2. The TCR was taken from a young man in good health. The sample comprised naive CD8+ T cells sorted from blood. CDR3 DNA: TGTGCCAGCAGCTTGGGTCTAGCGGGAACCCAACTAAGCACAGATACGCAGTATTTT. This translates into CASSLGLAGTQLSTDTQYF.